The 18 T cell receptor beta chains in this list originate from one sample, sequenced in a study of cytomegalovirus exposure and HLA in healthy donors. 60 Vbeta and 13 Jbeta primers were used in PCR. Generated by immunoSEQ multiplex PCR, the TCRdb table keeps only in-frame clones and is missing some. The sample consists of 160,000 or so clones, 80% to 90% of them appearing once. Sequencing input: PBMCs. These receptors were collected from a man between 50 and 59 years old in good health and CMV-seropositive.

In DNA, the CDR3 is TGTGCCAGTAGTGTGTCCCAGGGTGGGCAGCAGCCCCAGCATTTT. It encodes CASSVSQGGQQPQHF. The chain uses TRBV19 and TRBJ1-5, with a weak D call TRBD1 (5 bases). V was clipped by 5 bases and J by 7 bases, with 18 bases between them. The CDR3 runs 15 residues. The V gene's germline CDR1 is LNHDA and CDR2 SQIVND (reference sequence).

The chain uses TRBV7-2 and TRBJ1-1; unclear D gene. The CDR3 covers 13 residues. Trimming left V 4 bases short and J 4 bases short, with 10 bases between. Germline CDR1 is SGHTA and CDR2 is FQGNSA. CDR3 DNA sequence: TGTGCCAGCAGCTCGGGTTACGGCACTGAAGCTTTCTTT. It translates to CASSSGYGTEAFF. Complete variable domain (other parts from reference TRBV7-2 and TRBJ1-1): GAGVSQSPSNKVTEKGKDVELRCDPISGHTALYWYRQSLGQGLEFLIYFQGNSAPDKSGLPSDRFSAERTGGSVSTLTIQRTQQEDSAVYLCASSSGYGTEAFFGQGTRLTVV.

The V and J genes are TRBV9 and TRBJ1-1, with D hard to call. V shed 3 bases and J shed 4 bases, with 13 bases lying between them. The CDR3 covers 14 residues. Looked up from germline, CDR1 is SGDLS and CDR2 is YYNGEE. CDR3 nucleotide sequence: TGTGCCAGCAGCGGCGGAGGTGTACCCACTGAAGCTTTCTTT. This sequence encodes CASSGGGVPTEAFF.

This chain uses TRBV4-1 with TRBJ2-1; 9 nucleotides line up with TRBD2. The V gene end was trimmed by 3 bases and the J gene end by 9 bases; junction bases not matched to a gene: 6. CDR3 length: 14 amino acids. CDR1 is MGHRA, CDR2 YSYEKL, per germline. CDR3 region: CASSHPGLAVEQFF. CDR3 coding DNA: TGCGCCAGCAGCCACCCGGGACTAGCTGTTGAGCAGTTCTTC.

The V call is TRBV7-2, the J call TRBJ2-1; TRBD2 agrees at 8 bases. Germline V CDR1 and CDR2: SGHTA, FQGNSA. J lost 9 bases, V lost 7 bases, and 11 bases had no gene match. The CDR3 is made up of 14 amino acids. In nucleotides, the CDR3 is TGTGCCAGCACCCGAATAGCGGGATGGGGTGAGCAGTTCTTC. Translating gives CASTRIAGWGEQFF. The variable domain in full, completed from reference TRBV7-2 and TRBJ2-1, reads GAGVSQSPSNKVTEKGKDVELRCDPISGHTALYWYRQSLGQGLEFLIYFQGNSAPDKSGLPSDRFSAERTGGSVSTLTIQRTQQEDSAVYLCASTRIAGWGEQFFGPGTRLTVL.

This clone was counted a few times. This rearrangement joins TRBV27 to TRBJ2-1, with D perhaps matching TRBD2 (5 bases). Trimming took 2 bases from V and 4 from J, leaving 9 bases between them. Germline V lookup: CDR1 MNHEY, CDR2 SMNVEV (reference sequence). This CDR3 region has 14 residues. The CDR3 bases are TGTGCCAGCAGTTTAACTCGGGGTTACAATGAGCAGTTCTTC. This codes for CASSLTRGYNEQFF.

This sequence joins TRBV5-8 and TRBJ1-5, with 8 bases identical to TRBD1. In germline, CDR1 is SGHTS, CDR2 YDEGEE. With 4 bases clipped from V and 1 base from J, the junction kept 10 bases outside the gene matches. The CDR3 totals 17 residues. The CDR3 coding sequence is TGTGCCAGCAGCACTCGGACAGGGCTCGGGAGCAATCAGCCCCAGCATTTT. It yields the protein CASSTRTGLGSNQPQHF. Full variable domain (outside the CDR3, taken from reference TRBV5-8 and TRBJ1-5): EAGVTQSPTHLIKTRGQQATLRCSPISGHTSVYWYQQALGLGLQFLLWYDEGEERNRGNFPPRFSGRQFPNYSSELNVNALELEDSALYLCASSTRTGLGSNQPQHFGDGTRLSIL.

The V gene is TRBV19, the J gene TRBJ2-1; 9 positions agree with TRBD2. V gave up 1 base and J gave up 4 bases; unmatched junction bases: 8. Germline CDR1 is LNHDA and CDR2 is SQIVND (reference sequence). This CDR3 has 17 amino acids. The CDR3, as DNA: TGTGCCAGTAGTATAGCCCTAGCGGGACCTATTTACAATGAGCAGTTCTTC. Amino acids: CASSIALAGPIYNEQFF.

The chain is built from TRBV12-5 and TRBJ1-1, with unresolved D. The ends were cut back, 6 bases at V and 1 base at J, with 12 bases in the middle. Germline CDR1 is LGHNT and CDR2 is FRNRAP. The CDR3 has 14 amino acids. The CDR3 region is CASGKGGQNTEAFF. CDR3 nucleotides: TGTGCTAGTGGCAAGGGAGGGCAGAACACTGAAGCTTTCTTT. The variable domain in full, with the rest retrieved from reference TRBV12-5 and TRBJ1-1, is DARVTQTPRHKVTEMGQEVTMRCQPILGHNTVFWYRQTMMQGLELLAYFRNRAPLDDSGMPKDRFSAEMPDATLATLKIQPSEPRDSAVYFCASGKGGQNTEAFFGQGTRLTVV.

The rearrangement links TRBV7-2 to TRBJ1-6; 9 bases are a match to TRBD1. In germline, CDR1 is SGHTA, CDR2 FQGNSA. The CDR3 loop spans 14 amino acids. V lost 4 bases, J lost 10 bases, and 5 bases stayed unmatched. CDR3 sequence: CASSYGTGISPLHF. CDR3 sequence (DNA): TGTGCCAGCAGCTACGGGACAGGGATATCACCCCTCCACTTT.

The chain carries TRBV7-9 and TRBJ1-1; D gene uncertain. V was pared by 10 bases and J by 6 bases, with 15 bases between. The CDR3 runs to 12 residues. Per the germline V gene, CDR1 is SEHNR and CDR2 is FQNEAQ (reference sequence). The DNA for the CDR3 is TGTGCCACCCTCAACGACGGGGCTGAAGCTTTCTTT. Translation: CATLNDGAEAFF.

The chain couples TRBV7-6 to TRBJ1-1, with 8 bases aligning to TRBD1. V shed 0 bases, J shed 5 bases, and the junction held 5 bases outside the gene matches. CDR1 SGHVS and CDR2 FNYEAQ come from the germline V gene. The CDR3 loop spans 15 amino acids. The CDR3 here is CASSLARTGQTEAFF. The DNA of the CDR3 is TGTGCCAGCAGCTTAGCCCGGACAGGGCAGACTGAAGCTTTCTTT.

The DNA of the CDR3 is TGTGCCAGCAGCACTGCCGGGACAGGGGGTTCACCCCTCCACTTT. Protein sequence: CASSTAGTGGSPLHF. The chain recombines TRBV9 with TRBJ1-6; 11 bases agree with TRBD1. Germline-derived CDR1 and CDR2 are SGDLS and YYNGEE. V shed 4 bases and J 9 bases; nucleotides not matched to a gene: 6. The CDR3 is made up of 15 amino acids.

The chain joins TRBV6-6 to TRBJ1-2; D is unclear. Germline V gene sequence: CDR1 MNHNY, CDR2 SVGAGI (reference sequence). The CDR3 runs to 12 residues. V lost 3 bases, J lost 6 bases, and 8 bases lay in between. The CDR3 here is CASSYKGDGYTF. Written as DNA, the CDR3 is TGTGCCAGCAGTTATAAGGGAGATGGCTACACCTTC.

CDR3 sequence reads: CASSPGTSGNTDTQYF. The DNA for the CDR3 is TGTGCCAGCAGCCCAGGGACTAGCGGGAACACAGATACGCAGTATTTT. This rearrangement joins TRBV7-9 to TRBJ2-3, with 13 bases matching TRBD2. The CDR3 loop spans 16 amino acids. With V trimmed by 5 bases and J by 2 bases, 4 bases remained unmatched. Germline loops: CDR1 SEHNR, CDR2 FQNEAQ (reference sequence). Looking up the rest from reference TRBV7-9 and TRBJ2-3 gives the full variable domain: DTGVSQNPRHKITKRGQNVTFRCDPISEHNRLYWYRQTLGQGPEFLTYFQNEAQLEKSRLLSDRFSAERPKGSFSTLEIQRTEQGDSAMYLCASSPGTSGNTDTQYFGPGTRLTVL.

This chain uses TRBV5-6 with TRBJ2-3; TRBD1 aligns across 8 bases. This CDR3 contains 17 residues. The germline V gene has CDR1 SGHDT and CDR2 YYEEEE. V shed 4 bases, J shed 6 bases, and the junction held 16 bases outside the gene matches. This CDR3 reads CASSEPRGRVIGDTQYF. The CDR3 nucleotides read TGTGCCAGCAGCGAACCCAGGGGGCGCGTGATCGGTGATACGCAGTATTTT.

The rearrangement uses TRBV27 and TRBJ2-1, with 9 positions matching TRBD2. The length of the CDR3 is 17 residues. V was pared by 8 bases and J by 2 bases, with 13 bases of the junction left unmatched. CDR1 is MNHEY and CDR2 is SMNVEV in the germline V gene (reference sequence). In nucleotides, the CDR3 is TGTGCCAGCCGACCCCGCGGGAGGGGAGGGGCCTACAATGAGCAGTTCTTC. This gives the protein CASRPRGRGGAYNEQFF.

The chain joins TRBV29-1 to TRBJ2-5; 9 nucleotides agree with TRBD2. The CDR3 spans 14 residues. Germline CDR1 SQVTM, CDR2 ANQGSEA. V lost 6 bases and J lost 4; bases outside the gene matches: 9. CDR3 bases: TGCAGCGTAGGGGGGTTAGCGGGGGCAGAGACCCAGTACTTC. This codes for CSVGGLAGAETQYF.